This T cell receptor (beta chain) was sequenced in a study of liver allograft versus peripheral blood T cells (TCRdb year 2020). For the study in its entirety: T cell receptor repertoires present within transplanted livers were compared with repertoires in the peripheral blood of liver transplant recipients.

Regarding this clonotype: Its antigen is currently not known. Base qualities were left out, and no much larger clone turns up one base away.

Instrument used: Illumina MiSeq. TCRdb reran the public reads through fastp at Q25 and MiXCR, keeping productive beta chains. Each CDR3 protein appears once, grouped with its most common genes and DNA. The sample includes about 6,000 distinct CDR3 sequences, with roughly a sixth observed a single time. The ten largest clones represent more than 40% of the sample. General findings and caveats noted by the study authors: T cell receptor repertoires inside liver allografts were reported to be different from the repertoires detected in peripheral blood.

As encoded in the germline V gene, CDR1 is MDHEN while CDR2 is SYDVKM. V lost 5 bases and J lost 10 bases, and the count of bases not matched to a germline gene is 11. From its cysteine to its phenylalanine, the CDR3 spans 14 amino acids. The kept DNA is CDR3 alone, 42 bases in frame from the first base. The sequence derives from a human patient who had a liver transplant. Following a transplant, some T lymphocytes may have been derived from the graft donor. Rearrangement joined TRBV28 to TRBJ2-1; the central 7 bases match TRBD2. CDR3 protein: CASSLAETAYEQFF. In nucleotide form, the sequence is TGTGCCAGCAGTCTAGCGGAAACGGCCTACGAGCAGTTCTTC.